This record covers a single T cell receptor (beta chain). Libraries were prepared by immunoSEQ multiplex PCR; TCRdb keeps only in-frame clonotypes and omits some of them. The top ten clones hold roughly 2.1% of a sample with some 60,000 clones, around nine tenths of them seen once. The CDR3 contains 16 residues. Germline V gene data show CDR1 as MGHRA and CDR2 as YSYEKL. Trimming shortened V by 0 bases and J by 6 bases, and 17 bases separated the two germline ends. The data stem from a study of T cell changes during pregnancy in multiple sclerosis. This receptor was obtained from a female donor in good health, enrolled as a control in a pregnancy study. The sequencing used peripheral blood, collected in the first trimester of pregnancy. J is TRBJ1-2 and V is TRBV4-1, with D possibly TRBD1 on 6 matching bases. The CDR3 DNA reads as TGCGCCAGCAGCCAAGATCTTGGGGGGGGGCCTCATGGCTACACCTTC. Amino acids: CASSQDLGGGPHGYTF.